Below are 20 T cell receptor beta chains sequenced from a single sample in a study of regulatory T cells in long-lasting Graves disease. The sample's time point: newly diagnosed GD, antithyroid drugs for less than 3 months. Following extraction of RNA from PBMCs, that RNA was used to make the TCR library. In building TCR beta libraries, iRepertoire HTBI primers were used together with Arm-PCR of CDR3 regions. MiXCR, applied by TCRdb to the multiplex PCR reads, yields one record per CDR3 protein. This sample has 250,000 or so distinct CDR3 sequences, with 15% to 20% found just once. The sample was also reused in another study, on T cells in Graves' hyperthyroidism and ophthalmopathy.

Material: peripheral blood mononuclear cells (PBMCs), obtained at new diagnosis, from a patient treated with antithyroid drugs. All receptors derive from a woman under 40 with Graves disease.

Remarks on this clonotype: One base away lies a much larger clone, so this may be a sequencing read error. The CDR3 protein is CASSPAGVSYNGQFF. In nucleotides, the CDR3 is TGTGCCAGCAGTCCCGCTGGGGTTTCCTACAATGGGCAGTTCTTC. V usage is TRBV3-1 and J usage is TRBJ2-1, with D uncertain. This CDR3 spans 15 amino acids. CDR1 LGHDT and CDR2 YNNKEL come from the germline V gene (reference sequence).

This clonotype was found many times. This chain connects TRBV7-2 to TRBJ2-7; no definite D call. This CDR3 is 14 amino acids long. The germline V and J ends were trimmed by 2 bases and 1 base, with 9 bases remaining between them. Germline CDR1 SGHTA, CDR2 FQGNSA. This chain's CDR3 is CASSLTLGSYEQYF. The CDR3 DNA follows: TGTGCCAGCAGCTTAACCCTAGGATCCTACGAGCAGTACTTC.

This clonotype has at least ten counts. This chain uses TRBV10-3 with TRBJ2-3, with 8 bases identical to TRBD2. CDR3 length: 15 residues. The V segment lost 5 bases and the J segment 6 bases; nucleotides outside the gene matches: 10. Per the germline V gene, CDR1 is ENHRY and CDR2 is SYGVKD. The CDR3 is CAISPPLGLGDTQYF. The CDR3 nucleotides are TGTGCCATCAGTCCCCCTTTGGGACTAGGGGATACGCAGTATTTT.

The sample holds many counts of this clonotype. The CDR3 bases are TGCAGTGCTGGCCTGGACACGAACACTGAAGCTTTCTTT. Protein product: CSAGLDTNTEAFF. The chain has TRBV20-1 and TRBJ1-1; D is perhaps TRBD1 (5 bases). The CDR3 extends over 13 amino acids. Trimming cost V 5 bases and J 1 base, with 11 bases left between them. Per the germline V gene, CDR1 is DFQATT and CDR2 is SNEGSKA (reference sequence).

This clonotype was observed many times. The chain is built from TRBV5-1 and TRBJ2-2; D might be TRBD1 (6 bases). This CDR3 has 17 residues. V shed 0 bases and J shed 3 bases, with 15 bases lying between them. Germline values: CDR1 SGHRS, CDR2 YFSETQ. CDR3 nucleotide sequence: TGCGCCAGCAGCTTGGTTTTGGTGGGGGCTGACACCGGGGAGCTGTTTTTT. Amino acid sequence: CASSLVLVGADTGELFF.

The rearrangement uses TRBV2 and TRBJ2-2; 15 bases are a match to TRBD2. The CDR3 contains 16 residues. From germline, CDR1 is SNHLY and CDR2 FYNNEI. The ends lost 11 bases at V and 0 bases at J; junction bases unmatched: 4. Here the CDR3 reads CAGRTSGGANTGELFF. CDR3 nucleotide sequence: TGTGCCGGAAGGACTAGCGGGGGGGCGAACACCGGGGAGCTGTTTTTT.

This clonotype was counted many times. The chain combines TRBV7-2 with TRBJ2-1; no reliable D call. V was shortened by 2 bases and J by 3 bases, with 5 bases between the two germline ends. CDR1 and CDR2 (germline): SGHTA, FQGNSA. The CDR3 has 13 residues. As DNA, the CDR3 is TGTGCCAGCAGCTTAAGTTACTACAATGAGCAGTTCTTC. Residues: CASSLSYYNEQFF.

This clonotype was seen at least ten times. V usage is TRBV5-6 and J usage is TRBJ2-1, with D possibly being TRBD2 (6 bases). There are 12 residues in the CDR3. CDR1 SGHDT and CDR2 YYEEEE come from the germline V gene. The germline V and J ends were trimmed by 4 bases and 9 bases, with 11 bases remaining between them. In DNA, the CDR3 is TGTGCCAGCAGCCTCGAGGAGGGTGAGCAGTTCTTC. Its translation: CASSLEEGEQFF.

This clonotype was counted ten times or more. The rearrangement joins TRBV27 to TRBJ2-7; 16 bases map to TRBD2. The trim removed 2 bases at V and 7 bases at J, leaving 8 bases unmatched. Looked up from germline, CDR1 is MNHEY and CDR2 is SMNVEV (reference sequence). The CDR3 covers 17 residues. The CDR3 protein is CASSLAGTSGGAWEQYF. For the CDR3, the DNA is TGTGCCAGCAGTTTAGCCGGGACTAGCGGGGGGGCGTGGGAGCAGTACTTC.

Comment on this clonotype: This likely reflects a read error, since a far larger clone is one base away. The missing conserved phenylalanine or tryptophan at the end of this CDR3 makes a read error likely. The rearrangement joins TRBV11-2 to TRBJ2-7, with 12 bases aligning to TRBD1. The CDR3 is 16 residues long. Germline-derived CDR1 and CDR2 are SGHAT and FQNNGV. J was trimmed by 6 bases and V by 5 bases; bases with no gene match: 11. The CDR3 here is CASSLTSGQGAVEQYL. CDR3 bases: TGTGCCAGCAGCCTCACGTCGGGACAGGGGGCTGTCGAGCAGTACTTA.

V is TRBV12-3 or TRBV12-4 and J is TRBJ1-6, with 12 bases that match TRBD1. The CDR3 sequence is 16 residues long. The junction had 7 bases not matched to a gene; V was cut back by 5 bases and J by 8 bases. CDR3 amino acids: CASSDPRDRGHSPLHF. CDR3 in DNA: TGTGCCAGCAGTGATCCCCGGGACAGGGGGCATTCACCCCTCCACTTT.

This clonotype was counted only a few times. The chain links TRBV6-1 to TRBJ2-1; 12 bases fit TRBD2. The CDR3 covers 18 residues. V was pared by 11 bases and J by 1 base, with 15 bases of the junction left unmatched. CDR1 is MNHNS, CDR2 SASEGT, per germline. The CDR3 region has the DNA TGTGCCGGGGGGATGGGGCTAGCGGGGGGGGGATCCTACAATGAGCAGTTCTTC. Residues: CAGGMGLAGGGSYNEQFF.

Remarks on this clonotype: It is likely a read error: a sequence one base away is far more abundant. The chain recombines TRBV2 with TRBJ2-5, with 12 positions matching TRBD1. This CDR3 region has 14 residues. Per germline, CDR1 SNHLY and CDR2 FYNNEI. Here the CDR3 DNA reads TGTGCCGGCAGTGAAGGGACAGGGGGCGACATGAGCTCCTTC. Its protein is CAGSEGTGGDMSSF.

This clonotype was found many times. Here the CDR3 DNA reads TGTGCCAGCAGCCAAGAATCGACGTTGGGAGAAAAACTGTTTTTT. Translation gives CASSQESTLGEKLFF. The chain uses TRBV3-1 and TRBJ1-4; D is ambiguous. The CDR3 loop spans 15 amino acids. Deletions cut 0 bases from V and 8 bases from J, with 13 bases between. Germline-derived CDR1 and CDR2 are LGHDT and YNNKEL (reference sequence).

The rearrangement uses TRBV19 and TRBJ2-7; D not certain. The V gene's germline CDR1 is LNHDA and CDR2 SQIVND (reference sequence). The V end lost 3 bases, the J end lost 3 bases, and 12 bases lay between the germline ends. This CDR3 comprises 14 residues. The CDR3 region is CASSMGRRDYEQYF. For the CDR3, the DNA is TGTGCCAGTAGTATGGGCAGGCGAGACTACGAGCAGTACTTC. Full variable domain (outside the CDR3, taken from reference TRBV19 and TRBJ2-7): DGGITQSPKYLFRKEGQNVTLSCEQNLNHDAMYWYRQDPGQGLRLIYYSQIVNDFQKGDIAEGYSVSREKKESFPLTVTSAQKNPTAFYLCASSMGRRDYEQYFGPGTRLTVT.

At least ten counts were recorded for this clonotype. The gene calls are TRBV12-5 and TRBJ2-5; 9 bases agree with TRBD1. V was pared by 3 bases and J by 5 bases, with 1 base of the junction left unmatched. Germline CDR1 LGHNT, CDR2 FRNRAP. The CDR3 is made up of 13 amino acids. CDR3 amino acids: CASGLGQGETQYF. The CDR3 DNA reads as TGTGCTAGTGGTTTAGGACAGGGGGAGACCCAGTACTTC.

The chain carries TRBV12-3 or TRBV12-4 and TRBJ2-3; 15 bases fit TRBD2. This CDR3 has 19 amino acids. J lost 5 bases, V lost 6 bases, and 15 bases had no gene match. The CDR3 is CASSHPRTSGGVILDTQYF. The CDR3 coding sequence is TGTGCCAGCAGCCACCCCCGGACTAGCGGGGGGGTGATATTAGATACGCAGTATTTT.

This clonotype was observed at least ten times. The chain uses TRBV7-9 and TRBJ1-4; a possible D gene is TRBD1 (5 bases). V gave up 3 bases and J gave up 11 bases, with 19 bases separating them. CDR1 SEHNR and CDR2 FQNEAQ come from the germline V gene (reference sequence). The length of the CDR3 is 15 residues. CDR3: CASSFGTALGEKLFF. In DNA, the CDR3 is TGTGCCAGCAGCTTTGGGACCGCACTGGGGGAGAAACTGTTTTTT.

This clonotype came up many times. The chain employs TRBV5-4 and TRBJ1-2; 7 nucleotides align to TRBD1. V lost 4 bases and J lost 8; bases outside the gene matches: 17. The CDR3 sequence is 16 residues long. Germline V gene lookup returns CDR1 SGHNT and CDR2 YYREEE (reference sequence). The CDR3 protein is CASSLPLDRMGGGYTF. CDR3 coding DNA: TGTGCCAGCAGCCTACCACTGGACAGGATGGGAGGCGGCTACACCTTC.

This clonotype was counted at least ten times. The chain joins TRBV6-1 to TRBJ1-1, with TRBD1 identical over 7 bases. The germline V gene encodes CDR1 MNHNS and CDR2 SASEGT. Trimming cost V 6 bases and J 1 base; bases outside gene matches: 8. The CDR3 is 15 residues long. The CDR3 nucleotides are TGTGCCAGCAGCGCCGGACAGGCGAGGAACACTGAAGCTTTCTTT. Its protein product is CASSAGQARNTEAFF.